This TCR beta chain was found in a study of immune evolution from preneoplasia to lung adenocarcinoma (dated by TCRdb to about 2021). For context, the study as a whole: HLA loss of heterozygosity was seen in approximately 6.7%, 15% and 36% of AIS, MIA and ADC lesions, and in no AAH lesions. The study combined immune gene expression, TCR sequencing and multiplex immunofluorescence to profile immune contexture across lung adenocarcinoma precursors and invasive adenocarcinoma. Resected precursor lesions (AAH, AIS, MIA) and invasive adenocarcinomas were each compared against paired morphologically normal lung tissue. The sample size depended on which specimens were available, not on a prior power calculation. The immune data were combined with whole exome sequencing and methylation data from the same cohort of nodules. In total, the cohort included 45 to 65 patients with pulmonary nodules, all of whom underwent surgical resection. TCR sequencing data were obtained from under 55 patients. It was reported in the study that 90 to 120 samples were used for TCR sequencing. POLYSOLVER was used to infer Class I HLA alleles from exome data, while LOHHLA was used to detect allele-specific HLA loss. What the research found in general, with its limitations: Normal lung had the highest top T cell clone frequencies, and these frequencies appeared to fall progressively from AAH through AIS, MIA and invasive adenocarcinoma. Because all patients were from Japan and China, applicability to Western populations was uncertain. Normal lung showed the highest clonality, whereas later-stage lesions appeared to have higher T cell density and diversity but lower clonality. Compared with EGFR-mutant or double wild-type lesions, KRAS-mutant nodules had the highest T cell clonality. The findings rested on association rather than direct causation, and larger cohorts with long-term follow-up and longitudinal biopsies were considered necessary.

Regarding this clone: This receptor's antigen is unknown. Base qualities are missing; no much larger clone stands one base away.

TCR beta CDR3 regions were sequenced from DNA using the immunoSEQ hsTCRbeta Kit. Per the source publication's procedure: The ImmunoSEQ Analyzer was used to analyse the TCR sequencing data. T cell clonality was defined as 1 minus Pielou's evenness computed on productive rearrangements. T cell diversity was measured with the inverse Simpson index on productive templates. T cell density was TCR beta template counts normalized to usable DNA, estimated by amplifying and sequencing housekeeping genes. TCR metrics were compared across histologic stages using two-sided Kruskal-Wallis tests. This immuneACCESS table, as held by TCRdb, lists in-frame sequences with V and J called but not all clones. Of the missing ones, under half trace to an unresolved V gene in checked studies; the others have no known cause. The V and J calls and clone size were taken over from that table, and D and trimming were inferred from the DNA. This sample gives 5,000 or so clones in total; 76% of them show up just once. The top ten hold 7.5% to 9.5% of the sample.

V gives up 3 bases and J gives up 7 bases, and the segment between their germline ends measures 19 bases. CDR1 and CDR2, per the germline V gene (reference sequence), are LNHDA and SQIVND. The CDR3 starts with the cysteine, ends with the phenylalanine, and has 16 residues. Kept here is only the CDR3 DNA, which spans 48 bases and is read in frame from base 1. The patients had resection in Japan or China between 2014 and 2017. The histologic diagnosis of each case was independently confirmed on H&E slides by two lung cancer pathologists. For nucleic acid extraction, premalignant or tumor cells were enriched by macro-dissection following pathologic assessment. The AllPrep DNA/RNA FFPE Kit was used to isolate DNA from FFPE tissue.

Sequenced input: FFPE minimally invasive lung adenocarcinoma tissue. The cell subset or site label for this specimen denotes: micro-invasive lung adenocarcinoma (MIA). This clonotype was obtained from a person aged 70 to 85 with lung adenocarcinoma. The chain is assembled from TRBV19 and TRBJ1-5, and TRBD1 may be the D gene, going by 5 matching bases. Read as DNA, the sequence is TGTGCCAGTAGTATGCTGTATGCAGGGTATGGACAGCCCCAGCATTTT. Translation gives CASSMLYAGYGQPQHF.